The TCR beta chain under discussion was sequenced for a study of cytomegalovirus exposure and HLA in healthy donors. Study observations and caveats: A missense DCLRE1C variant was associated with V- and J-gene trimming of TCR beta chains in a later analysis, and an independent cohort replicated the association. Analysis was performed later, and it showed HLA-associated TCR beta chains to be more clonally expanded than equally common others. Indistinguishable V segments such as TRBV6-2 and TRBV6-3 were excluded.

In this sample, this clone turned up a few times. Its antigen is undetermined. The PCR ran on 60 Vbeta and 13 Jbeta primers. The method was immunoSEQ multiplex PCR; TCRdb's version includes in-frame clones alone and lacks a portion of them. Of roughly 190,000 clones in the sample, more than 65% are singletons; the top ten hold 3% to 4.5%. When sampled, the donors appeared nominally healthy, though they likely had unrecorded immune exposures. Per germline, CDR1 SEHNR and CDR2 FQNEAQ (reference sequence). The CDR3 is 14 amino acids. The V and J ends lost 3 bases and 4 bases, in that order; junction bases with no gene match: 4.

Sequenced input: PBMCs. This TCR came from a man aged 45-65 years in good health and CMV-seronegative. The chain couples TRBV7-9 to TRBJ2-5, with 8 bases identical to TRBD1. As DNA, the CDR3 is TGTGCCAGCAGCTTGGACAGGGTTCTAGAGACCCAGTACTTC. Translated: CASSLDRVLETQYF.